This paragraph covers one T cell receptor beta chain sequence. What it recognizes is unknown. This specimen comes from a study of Ad26.COV2.S vaccination and SARS-CoV-2 variants. Study results and limitations: People who got the vaccine or the placebo had similar non-spike TCR breadth. Vaccinees reportedly had broad spike-specific CD8+ and CD4+ T cell responses.

Documented treatment: some 20 received Ad26.COV2.S at low or high dose, single or two shots; about 5 received placebo; per-sample allocation not given. Sampling took place 63 days after the first vaccine or placebo injection. The sample came from a Boston adult aged 18-55 years. Immunization relied on an Ad26 vector, which expressed Wuhan-strain SARS-CoV-2 spike. Assay: immunoSEQ multiplex PCR; the TCRdb copy retains only in-frame clones and omits some. This repertoire shows roughly 250,000 clones, 70% to 90% found once; its top ten account for less than 3.5%. The material was peripheral blood, obtained in a trial of Ad26.COV2.S vaccine versus placebo. The clonotype was recovered from a person between 18 and 60 years old who received the Ad26.COV2.S COVID-19 vaccine or a placebo.

The CDR3 DNA reads TGTGCCTGGGATACGGACGGAAACACCATATATTTT. This sequence encodes CAWDTDGNTIYF. J is TRBJ1-3 and V is TRBV30; D not resolved. The CDR3 has 12 amino acids. Germline V gene sequence: CDR1 GTSNPN, CDR2 SVGIG (reference sequence). V dropped 5 bases and J dropped 4 bases, with 9 bases sitting between them.